One sample yielded the 32 T cell receptor beta chains listed below, sequenced in a study of blood T cell repertoires in COVID-19 (dated by TCRdb to the early 2020s). The library was produced with the immunoSEQ multiplex PCR assay. In TCRdb, the immuneACCESS table is reduced to in-frame sequences with V and J assigned. These tables do not hold every clone; where another copy was compared, an unresolved V gene accounts for under half, and the others remain unexplained. Present in this sample are more than 400,000 clones, 70% to 90% of which were seen just once. 3.2% of the sample rests with the top ten. Sequencing was carried out using peripheral blood. The receptor source for this set is a human donor in a cohort sampled during active COVID-19.

In its sample, this clone was seen a few times. The chain carries TRBV6-5 and TRBJ1-6, with a tentative D call TRBD1 (5 bases). CDR3 length equals 15 residues. The germline CDR1 and CDR2 sequences are MNHEY and SVGAGI. V dropped 2 bases and J dropped 9 bases, with 14 bases sitting between them. Here the CDR3 reads CASSYNPGGGSPLHF. For the CDR3, the DNA is TGTGCCAGCAGTTACAATCCGGGGGGTGGTTCACCCCTCCACTTT.

The rearrangement links TRBV10-3 to TRBJ2-3; D is possibly TRBD2 (5 bases). The CDR3 has 13 residues. Germline V gene data show CDR1 as ENHRY and CDR2 as SYGVKD. Trimming removed 3 bases from V and 4 bases from J, with 8 bases in between. CDR3 residues: CAISDSGADTQYF. In nucleotides, the CDR3 is TGTGCCATCAGTGACAGCGGCGCAGATACGCAGTATTTT.

The V and J genes are TRBV14 and TRBJ1-3; 8 bases map to TRBD1. Per the germline V gene, CDR1 is SGHDN and CDR2 is FVKESK. This CDR3 contains 15 residues. Trimming removed 4 bases from V and 4 bases from J; junction bases left unmatched: 6. This CDR3 reads CASSPTGGPGNTIYF. The CDR3 coding sequence is TGTGCCAGCAGCCCCACAGGGGGACCCGGAAACACCATATATTTT. Full variable domain (remainder filled in from reference TRBV14 and TRBJ1-3): EAGVTQFPSHSVIEKGQTVTLRCDPISGHDNLYWYRRVMGKEIKFLLHFVKESKQDESGMPNNRFLAERTGGTYSTLKVQPAELEDSGVYFCASSPTGGPGNTIYFGEGSWLTVV.

This sequence joins TRBV2 and TRBJ1-1, with 9 bases aligning to TRBD1. Germline V gene lookup returns CDR1 SNHLY and CDR2 FYNNEI. V lost 8 bases, J lost 4 bases, and 5 bases stayed unmatched. The CDR3 runs 13 residues. As DNA, the CDR3 is TGTGCCAGCGGGACAGGGACGGGCACTGAAGCTTTCTTT. This codes for CASGTGTGTEAFF.

The chain has TRBV19 and TRBJ1-1; D is undetermined. The V end was cut by 6 bases, the J end by 1 base, with 27 bases between. There are 19 residues in the CDR3. The germline V gene encodes CDR1 LNHDA and CDR2 SQIVND (reference sequence). The CDR3 reads CASRAQIGLVGQSNTEAFF. The CDR3 DNA reads as TGTGCCAGTAGAGCACAAATTGGGTTGGTGGGCCAGTCGAACACTGAAGCTTTCTTT.

The J gene is TRBJ1-2, the V gene TRBV6-1; 7 bases map to TRBD1. This CDR3 comprises 18 residues. CDR1 and CDR2 (germline): MNHNS, SASEGT. With 2 bases clipped from V and 4 bases from J, the junction kept 16 bases outside the gene matches. In DNA, the CDR3 is TGTGCCAGCAGTGAAAATGGGGCCGGGACAGTGAGTCTCTATGGCTACACCTTC. Its translation is CASSENGAGTVSLYGYTF.

This chain connects TRBV7-3 to TRBJ2-3; no reliable D call. The CDR3 loop spans 14 amino acids. Germline lookup yields CDR1 SGHTA and CDR2 FQGTGA. V lost 0 bases and J lost 5, with 9 bases in between. In DNA, the CDR3 is TGTGCCAGCAGCTTAACGTCCCCTAAAGATACGCAGTATTTT. Translating it yields CASSLTSPKDTQYF.

The chain is built from TRBV11-1 and TRBJ2-1; TRBD2 aligns across 12 bases. Germline V gene lookup returns CDR1 SGHAT and CDR2 FQDESV (reference sequence). The CDR3 length is 15 residues. With V trimmed by 5 bases and J by 8 bases, 7 bases remained unmatched. CDR3 in amino acids: CASSPWTSGMDEQFF. DNA for the CDR3: TGTGCCAGCAGCCCGTGGACTAGCGGGATGGATGAGCAGTTCTTC.

The chain recombines TRBV7-2 with TRBJ1-1; 9 bases agree with TRBD1. This CDR3 spans 16 amino acids. V was clipped by 4 bases and J by 0 bases; unmatched bases: 6. The V gene's germline CDR1 is SGHTA and CDR2 FQGNSA. CDR3 sequence (DNA): TGTGCCAGCAGCTCACGAAGGACAGGGGTGAACACTGAAGCTTTCTTT. Amino acids: CASSSRRTGVNTEAFF. The full variable domain, completed using reference TRBV7-2 and TRBJ1-1, is GAGVSQSPSNKVTEKGKDVELRCDPISGHTALYWYRQSLGQGLEFLIYFQGNSAPDKSGLPSDRFSAERTGGSVSTLTIQRTQQEDSAVYLCASSSRRTGVNTEAFFGQGTRLTVV.

This clone has just one count. This rearrangement joins TRBV28 to TRBJ1-1; no clear D gene. The germline V gene encodes CDR1 MDHEN and CDR2 SYDVKM. The CDR3 runs 13 residues. V was pared by 7 bases and J by 1 base, with 10 bases between. The CDR3 reads CASKFWANTEAFF. CDR3 coding DNA: TGTGCCAGCAAGTTTTGGGCGAACACTGAAGCTTTCTTT.

The chain employs TRBV28 and TRBJ2-7; TRBD1 matches at 12 bases. This CDR3 region has 14 residues. Germline values: CDR1 MDHEN, CDR2 SYDVKM. The J segment lost 5 bases and the V segment lost 2 bases, leaving 1 base of the junction unmatched. The CDR3 protein is CASSLGTGGNEQYF. For the CDR3, the DNA is TGTGCCAGCAGTTTAGGGACAGGGGGCAACGAGCAGTACTTC.

The chain employs TRBV29-1 and TRBJ2-1; 10 bases fit TRBD2. The CDR3 spans 15 residues. The V gene's germline CDR1 is SQVTM and CDR2 ANQGSEA. The V and J ends lost 6 bases and 7 bases, in that order; junction bases with no gene match: 12. The CDR3 sequence is CSVQGPAGGPNEQFF. The CDR3 DNA reads as TGCAGCGTCCAAGGGCCAGCGGGAGGGCCGAATGAGCAGTTCTTC.

This chain connects TRBV9 to TRBJ2-1, with TRBD2 matching over 10 bases. Germline CDR1 SGDLS, CDR2 YYNGEE. CDR3 length: 17 amino acids. Trimming at V came to 0 bases and at J to 9 bases, leaving 12 bases not matched to a gene. CDR3 DNA sequence: TGTGCCAGCAGCGTAGGCCCCAGCGGGAGGGCCCTAGGTGAGCAGTTCTTC. Protein: CASSVGPSGRALGEQFF.

The rearrangement joins TRBV6-5 to TRBJ2-7, with 9 bases aligning to TRBD2. Germline trimming cut 8 bases from V and 2 bases from J; bases unmatched to any gene: 7. This CDR3 comprises 14 residues. The germline V gene encodes CDR1 MNHEY and CDR2 SVGAGI. CDR3 in DNA: TGTGCCAGCCAGCGGGAGGCGTATCCCTACGAGCAGTACTTC. It is translated as CASQREAYPYEQYF.

CDR3 protein: CASSVLRGSTEAFF. CDR3 sequence (DNA): TGTGCCAGCAGTGTTCTTCGGGGTAGCACTGAAGCTTTCTTT. The V gene is TRBV6-4, the J gene TRBJ1-1; D is undetermined. The CDR3 length is 14 residues. The V end was cut by 4 bases, the J end by 4 bases, with 13 bases between. Looked up from germline, CDR1 is MRHNA and CDR2 is SNTAGT.

The V call is TRBV7-2, the J call TRBJ1-2; D unresolved. The CDR3 consists of 15 residues. CDR1 is SGHTA and CDR2 is FQGNSA in the germline V gene. Trimming pared 2 bases from V and 2 bases from J, leaving 12 bases between. The chain's CDR3 is CASSLRVTGNYGYTF. The CDR3 coding sequence is TGTGCCAGCAGCTTAAGAGTCACGGGGAACTATGGCTACACCTTC.

The genes are TRBV5-1 and TRBJ2-3; 9 positions agree with TRBD1. This CDR3 contains 16 residues. The trim removed 0 bases at V and 2 bases at J, leaving 4 bases unmatched. Germline assignment: CDR1 SGHRS and CDR2 YFSETQ. The CDR3 here is CASSLAGQGYTDTQYF. The DNA for the CDR3 is TGCGCCAGCAGCTTGGCGGGACAGGGTTACACAGATACGCAGTATTTT.

The V gene is TRBV7-2, the J gene TRBJ2-1, with D perhaps matching TRBD2 (5 bases). V was shortened by 1 base and J by 4 bases, with 8 bases between the two germline ends. The CDR3 loop spans 14 amino acids. Germline V CDR1 and CDR2: SGHTA, FQGNSA. The CDR3 sequence is CASSLGTGYNEQFF. Written as DNA, the CDR3 is TGTGCCAGCAGCTTAGGTACGGGGTACAATGAGCAGTTCTTC.

J is TRBJ2-5 and V is TRBV7-9; the match to TRBD2 covers 14 bases. This CDR3 is built from 16 residues. The ends lost 5 bases at V and 5 bases at J; junction bases unmatched: 7. Germline values: CDR1 SEHNR, CDR2 FQNEAQ (reference sequence). CDR3 nucleotides: TGTGCCAGCAGCCCGGGACTAGCGGGAGTGAGGGAGACCCAGTACTTC. Translated: CASSPGLAGVRETQYF. Drawing the rest from reference TRBV7-9 and TRBJ2-5, the complete variable domain is DTGVSQNPRHKITKRGQNVTFRCDPISEHNRLYWYRQTLGQGPEFLTYFQNEAQLEKSRLLSDRFSAERPKGSFSTLEIQRTEQGDSAMYLCASSPGLAGVRETQYFGPGTRLLVL.

This clone was seen once. The chain is built from TRBV6-2 or TRBV6-3 and TRBJ1-5, with 8 bases that match TRBD1. Germline trimming cut 4 bases from V and 4 bases from J; bases unmatched to any gene: 0. The CDR3 runs to 13 residues. CDR1 is MNHEY, CDR2 SVGEGT, per germline. CDR3 nucleotide sequence: TGTGCCAGCAGTTGGACAGGGAATCAGCCCCAGCATTTT. Protein product: CASSWTGNQPQHF.

The chain links TRBV29-1 to TRBJ2-7; 7 bases line up with TRBD2. With V trimmed by 4 bases and J by 5 bases, 2 bases remained unmatched. Germline V gene sequence: CDR1 SQVTM, CDR2 ANQGSEA. The CDR3 covers 11 residues. CDR3 sequence reads: CSVVAGDEQYF. In DNA, the CDR3 is TGCAGCGTTGTGGCGGGAGACGAGCAGTACTTC.

The V gene is TRBV7-2, the J gene TRBJ2-2; 9 bases line up with TRBD1. Unmatched junction bases numbered 10, after V lost 1 base and J lost 10 bases. Per germline, CDR1 SGHTA and CDR2 FQGNSA. The CDR3 consists of 16 residues. In DNA, the CDR3 is TGTGCCAGCAGCTTAGTGGCCGGGACAGGGATTTTGGAGCTGTTTTTT. This sequence encodes CASSLVAGTGILELFF.

The chain combines TRBV6-5 with TRBJ1-6; the D is unclear. The V and J ends lost 10 bases and 6 bases respectively, with 13 bases between them. From germline, CDR1 is MNHEY and CDR2 SVGAGI. The CDR3 has 13 amino acids. DNA of the CDR3: TGTGCCACCACGTTGGGAGGTAATTCACCCCTCCACTTT. This codes for CATTLGGNSPLHF.

This chain uses TRBV20-1 with TRBJ2-1; a weak D match, TRBD2 (6 bases). The CDR3 has 11 amino acids. Germline CDR1 and CDR2: DFQATT and SNEGSKA (reference sequence). Trimming stripped 8 bases from V and 6 bases from J, with 11 bases between. The CDR3 sequence: CSWVSGNEQFF. The CDR3 DNA follows: TGCAGTTGGGTTAGCGGCAATGAGCAGTTCTTC.

The chain joins TRBV7-3 to TRBJ2-2, with TRBD2 identical over 7 bases. Trimming took 1 base from V and 4 from J; bases not matched to a gene: 6. CDR3 length: 16 residues. Germline CDR1 is SGHTA and CDR2 is FQGTGA. DNA of the CDR3: TGTGCCAGCAGCTTAAGGAGCGGGGCGGTCACCGGGGAGCTGTTTTTT. This gives the protein CASSLRSGAVTGELFF. Looking up the rest from reference TRBV7-3 and TRBJ2-2 gives the full variable domain: GAGVSQTPSNKVTEKGKYVELRCDPISGHTALYWYRQSLGQGPEFLIYFQGTGAADDSGLPNDRFFAVRPEGSVSTLKIQRTERGDSAVYLCASSLRSGAVTGELFFGEGSRLTVL.

The rearrangement uses TRBV12-5 and TRBJ1-2; TRBD1 matches 8 bases. Trimming took 7 bases from V and 4 from J; bases not matched to a gene: 11. Germline V gives CDR1 LGHNT, CDR2 FRNRAP. The CDR3 spans 15 residues. The CDR3 protein is CASATGQGASYGYTF. The CDR3 bases are TGTGCTAGTGCTACCGGACAGGGAGCTAGCTATGGCTACACCTTC.

The chain links TRBV7-3 to TRBJ2-3; TRBD2 matches at 8 bases. The CDR3 spans 15 residues. The V gene end was trimmed by 2 bases and the J gene end by 2 bases; junction bases not matched to a gene: 3. The germline V gene has CDR1 SGHTA and CDR2 FQGTGA. CDR3 nucleotide sequence: TGTGCCAGCAGCTTAGGAGCGGGAGTCACAGATACGCAGTATTTT. It specifies CASSLGAGVTDTQYF.

This clone appeared a single time. CDR3 sequence reads: CSVDASGMTDTQYF. DNA for the CDR3: TGCAGCGTTGATGCTAGCGGGATGACAGATACGCAGTATTTT. This chain links TRBV29-1 with TRBJ2-3, with 9 positions matching TRBD2. J gave up 3 bases and V 3 bases, and 4 bases lay outside the gene matches. This CDR3 has 14 residues. The germline gives CDR1 SQVTM, CDR2 ANQGSEA.

The rearrangement joins TRBV2 to TRBJ1-1; D uncertain. The V end lost 5 bases, the J end lost 3 bases, and 7 bases lay between the germline ends. CDR1 is SNHLY and CDR2 is FYNNEI in the germline V gene. This CDR3 is 12 amino acids long. CDR3 amino acids: CASSRRDTEAFF. The CDR3 nucleotides read TGTGCCAGCAGTAGGAGGGACACTGAAGCTTTCTTT.

The chain joins TRBV19 to TRBJ1-1; possible D gene TRBD1, 6 bases. This CDR3 is built from 15 residues. V lost 6 bases and J lost 0, with 14 bases in between. Germline assignment: CDR1 LNHDA and CDR2 SQIVND (reference sequence). The CDR3, as DNA: TGTGCCAGTAGGACAGGTATCAGATTGAACACTGAAGCTTTCTTT. As protein: CASRTGIRLNTEAFF.

V and J are TRBV9 and TRBJ2-1; D is unresolved. CDR1 is SGDLS and CDR2 is YYNGEE in the germline V gene. V gave up 3 bases and J gave up 4 bases, with 5 bases separating them. The CDR3 has 12 residues. DNA of the CDR3: TGTGCCAGCAGCGCCCAATACAATGAGCAGTTCTTC. Its protein is CASSAQYNEQFF.

The chain joins TRBV19 to TRBJ1-4; D is uncertain. The CDR3 is made up of 13 amino acids. V lost 3 bases and J lost 5, with 7 bases in between. Germline lookup yields CDR1 LNHDA and CDR2 SQIVND (reference sequence). Written as DNA, the CDR3 is TGTGCCAGTAGTATTAATCCGAATGAAAAACTGTTTTTT. Translation gives CASSINPNEKLFF.